One and the same sample provided the 32 T cell receptor beta chains below, sequenced in a study of T cell responses to AZD1222 COVID-19 vaccine. Assay used: immunoSEQ multiplex PCR; TCRdb lists only in-frame clones, some missing. The table records 87,000 or so clones, approximately 91% of them present only once. The sample was peripheral blood, taken on day 0 of AZD1222 vaccination. The receptors derive from an adult in good health.

This clone was observed once. The rearrangement links TRBV14 to TRBJ1-1; D perhaps matches TRBD1 (5 bases). The germline gives CDR1 SGHDN, CDR2 FVKESK. This CDR3 comprises 16 residues. V was clipped by 0 bases and J by 0 bases, with 11 bases between them. CDR3 amino acids: CASSQDLGHLNTEAFF. For the CDR3, the DNA is TGTGCCAGCAGCCAAGATCTGGGGCACTTGAACACTGAAGCTTTCTTT.

The genes are TRBV29-1 and TRBJ2-1, with unresolved D. V was trimmed by 4 bases and J by 0 bases, leaving 7 bases between them. The CDR3 covers 13 residues. Germline CDR1 SQVTM, CDR2 ANQGSEA. The CDR3 nucleotides are TGCAGCGTTGTATCGAGCTCCTACAATGAGCAGTTCTTC. It yields the protein CSVVSSSYNEQFF.

The chain carries TRBV4-3 and TRBJ2-5; D uncertain. Trimming left V 0 bases short and J 4 bases short, with 9 bases between. This CDR3 is 14 amino acids long. In germline, CDR1 is LGHNA, CDR2 YSLEER. The CDR3 bases are TGCGCCAGCAGCCAAGAAGTTAGTCTAGAGACCCAGTACTTC. Its translation: CASSQEVSLETQYF.

The V gene is TRBV6-6, the J gene TRBJ1-4, with a possible D match to TRBD1 (6 bases). CDR1 MNHNY and CDR2 SVGAGI come from the germline V gene (reference sequence). The CDR3 loop spans 14 amino acids. V was shortened by 2 bases and J by 7 bases, with 11 bases between the two germline ends. The CDR3 DNA follows: TGTGCCAGCAGTTACCGAGGAGGGGGTGAAAAACTGTTTTTT. Its translation is CASSYRGGGEKLFF.

V is TRBV5-4 and J is TRBJ2-2; 11 nucleotides agree with TRBD2. With 4 bases clipped from V and 3 bases from J, the junction kept 5 bases outside the gene matches. The CDR3 runs to 16 residues. CDR1 and CDR2 from the germline V gene are SGHNT and YYREEE (reference sequence). CDR3 in amino acids: CASSRTSGGYTGELFF. In DNA, the CDR3 is TGTGCCAGCAGCCGCACTAGCGGGGGATACACCGGGGAGCTGTTTTTT.

V gene TRBV24-1 combines with J gene TRBJ2-1; 14 bases align to TRBD2. The germline gives CDR1 KGHDR, CDR2 SFDVKD. With 4 bases clipped from V and 12 bases from J, the junction kept 13 bases outside the gene matches. The CDR3 totals 17 residues. The DNA for the CDR3 is TGTGCCACCAGTGAAACGGGACTAGCGGGGGAAACCGGTGCGCAGTTCTTC. This gives the protein CATSETGLAGETGAQFF.

V usage is TRBV19 and J usage is TRBJ2-7, with TRBD1 matching over 9 bases. The ends lost 6 bases at V and 6 bases at J; junction bases unmatched: 6. The germline gives CDR1 LNHDA, CDR2 SQIVND (reference sequence). The CDR3 contains 13 residues. CDR3 sequence reads: CASRRQGVSEQYF. In DNA, the CDR3 is TGTGCCAGTAGGCGACAGGGGGTCTCCGAGCAGTACTTC.

This chain links TRBV19 with TRBJ2-3, with 8 positions matching TRBD2. V dropped 3 bases and J dropped 0; count of bases not matched to a gene: 5. CDR3 length: 16 amino acids. Germline values: CDR1 LNHDA, CDR2 SQIVND (reference sequence). CDR3 sequence reads: CASSIFAGGSTDTQYF. The CDR3 DNA follows: TGTGCCAGTAGTATCTTTGCGGGGGGTAGCACAGATACGCAGTATTTT.

The chain recombines TRBV28 with TRBJ2-1; D might be TRBD1 (5 bases). This CDR3 is 15 amino acids long. The V end was cut by 5 bases, the J end by 2 bases, with 13 bases between. CDR1 is MDHEN, CDR2 SYDVKM, per germline. CDR3 DNA: TGTGCCAGCAGTCCCCATGGGGCTGCCTACAATGAGCAGTTCTTC. It codes for CASSPHGAAYNEQFF.

The chain carries TRBV5-1 and TRBJ2-3; 8 nucleotides agree with TRBD1. Trimming at V came to 0 bases and at J to 5 bases, leaving 5 bases not matched to a gene. The CDR3 consists of 15 residues. Germline V gives CDR1 SGHRS, CDR2 YFSETQ. DNA for the CDR3: TGCGCCAGCAGCTTGGCGCAGGGGGCCATAGATACGCAGTATTTT. Encoded protein: CASSLAQGAIDTQYF.

This clone appeared a single time. The chain links TRBV6-6 to TRBJ1-5, with D possibly matching TRBD1 (6 bases). CDR1 and CDR2 (germline): MNHNY, SVGAGI (reference sequence). This CDR3 contains 17 residues. V lost 5 bases and J lost 1, with 18 bases in between. CDR3 residues: CASSPPPGGGSNQPQHF. The CDR3 DNA reads as TGTGCCAGCAGTCCCCCCCCGGGGGGGGGCAGCAATCAGCCCCAGCATTTT.

CDR3: CASRDKDGGRPQHF. The CDR3, as DNA: TGTGCCAGCAGGGATAAGGACGGTGGAAGGCCCCAGCATTTT. The chain recombines TRBV6-5 with TRBJ1-5; D is uncertain. The V and J ends lost 6 bases and 9 bases respectively, with 18 bases between them. There are 14 residues in the CDR3. Germline V gives CDR1 MNHEY, CDR2 SVGAGI.

This sequence joins TRBV19 and TRBJ2-4; no firm D call. Trimming removed 4 bases from V and 0 bases from J, with 7 bases in between. The length of the CDR3 is 14 residues. Germline-derived CDR1 and CDR2 are LNHDA and SQIVND (reference sequence). The CDR3 DNA sequence: TGTGCCAGTAGTAACAGCTTAGCCAAAAACATTCAGTACTTC. Its protein product is CASSNSLAKNIQYF.

This clone was seen a few times. The V call is TRBV5-1, the J call TRBJ2-5; 10 bases line up with TRBD1. The ends lost 6 bases at V and 4 bases at J; junction bases unmatched: 6. The CDR3 totals 14 residues. CDR1 and CDR2 (germline): SGHRS, YFSETQ. In DNA, the CDR3 is TGCGCCAGCAAAGGGACAGGGGCGGCAGAGACCCAGTACTTC. This gives the protein CASKGTGAAETQYF.

This chain links TRBV13 with TRBJ1-2; D gene uncertain. Trimming took off 1 base at V and 6 bases at J, with 3 bases between the two ends. Germline lookup yields CDR1 PRHDT and CDR2 FYEKMQ (reference sequence). CDR3 length: 11 amino acids. The CDR3 DNA sequence: TGTGCCAGCAGCTTAGTGAATGGCTACACCTTC. Its translation is CASSLVNGYTF.

This chain connects TRBV3-1 (or the pseudogene TRBV3-2) to TRBJ2-1; D is perhaps TRBD2 (5 bases). The V gene's germline CDR1 is LGHDT and CDR2 YNNKEL (reference sequence). This CDR3 comprises 18 residues. V dropped 1 base and J dropped 2 bases, with 18 bases sitting between them. CDR3 coding DNA: TGTGCCAGCAGCCAAGGGTGGAGGATACCAATTGCCTACAATGAGCAGTTCTTC. As protein: CASSQGWRIPIAYNEQFF.

The chain employs TRBV29-1 and TRBJ2-5; no clear D gene. This CDR3 region has 13 residues. Germline V gives CDR1 SQVTM, CDR2 ANQGSEA. The V gene lost 4 bases and the J gene lost 2 bases, with 11 bases spanning the gap. The CDR3 DNA reads as TGCAGCGTTGTGGTAGGCGGTCAAGAGACCCAGTACTTC. It yields the protein CSVVVGGQETQYF.

The genes are TRBV5-1 and TRBJ2-3; the D gene is possibly TRBD1 (6 bases). The CDR3 contains 14 residues. Trimming shortened V by 4 bases and J by 2 bases, and 11 bases separated the two germline ends. Germline CDR1 SGHRS, CDR2 YFSETQ. CDR3: CASSPGDHTDTQYF. The CDR3 DNA sequence: TGCGCCAGCAGCCCAGGGGACCACACAGATACGCAGTATTTT.

The V call is TRBV5-6, the J call TRBJ1-1; 7 bases are a match to TRBD1. The CDR3 is made up of 15 amino acids. Germline V lookup: CDR1 SGHDT, CDR2 YYEEEE. The trim removed 3 bases at V and 8 bases at J, leaving 13 bases unmatched. This chain's CDR3 is CASSSFDRAIEEAFF. CDR3 in DNA: TGTGCCAGCAGCTCGTTCGACAGGGCAATTGAAGAAGCTTTCTTT.

The chain employs TRBV7-8 and TRBJ2-1; 10 nucleotides line up with TRBD1. CDR1 SGHVS and CDR2 FQNEAQ come from the germline V gene. The CDR3 loop spans 18 amino acids. V lost 1 base and J lost 0; bases outside the gene matches: 6. The CDR3 loop reads CASSLGRQGASSYNEQFF. DNA of the CDR3: TGTGCCAGCAGCTTAGGCCGACAGGGGGCAAGCTCCTACAATGAGCAGTTCTTC.

The rearrangement uses TRBV25-1 and TRBJ1-1; TRBD1 aligns across 12 bases. Germline loops: CDR1 MGHDK, CDR2 SYGVNS. This CDR3 is 16 amino acids long. With V trimmed by 8 bases and J by 1 base, 8 bases remained unmatched. Written as DNA, the CDR3 is TGTGCCAGCGGATGGGGACAGGGGGCCTCGAACACTGAAGCTTTCTTT. This sequence encodes CASGWGQGASNTEAFF.

The genes are TRBV13 and TRBJ2-2, with D unresolved. Germline CDR1 reads PRHDT; CDR2 reads FYEKMQ (reference sequence). CDR3 length: 14 amino acids. Trimming took 4 bases from V and 0 from J, leaving 6 bases between them. CDR3 nucleotide sequence: TGTGCCAGCAGCTCAGGAGCGAACACCGGGGAGCTGTTTTTT. Translation gives CASSSGANTGELFF.

The chain couples TRBV2 to TRBJ1-5, with D perhaps TRBD1 (6 bases). CDR3 size: 16 residues. Germline CDR1 SNHLY, CDR2 FYNNEI. Trimming left V 4 bases short and J 1 base short, with 14 bases between. The CDR3 reads CASSAGAGRSNQPQHF. CDR3 nucleotides: TGTGCCAGCAGTGCAGGGGCAGGAAGGAGCAATCAGCCCCAGCATTTT.

The DNA for the CDR3 is TGTGCCAGCACCCCATTAAGGGGAAGCTCTGGAAACACCATATATTTT. This gives the protein CASTPLRGSSGNTIYF. The gene calls are TRBV11-2 and TRBJ1-3; a weak D match, TRBD1 (5 bases). The V gene lost 7 bases and the J gene lost 0 bases, with 16 bases spanning the gap. Germline lookup yields CDR1 SGHAT and CDR2 FQNNGV. This CDR3 contains 16 residues.

The chain uses TRBV12-5 and TRBJ1-1, with D perhaps TRBD1 (5 bases). This CDR3 has 12 amino acids. CDR1 and CDR2 (germline): LGHNT, FRNRAP. The V end lost 4 bases, the J end lost 7 bases, and 10 bases lay between the germline ends. CDR3 amino acids: CASGSYGGEAFF. DNA of the CDR3: TGTGCTAGTGGTTCCTACGGGGGTGAAGCTTTCTTT.

The sample holds one count of this clone. The chain is built from TRBV5-4 and TRBJ2-2; D might be TRBD2 (6 bases). Per the germline V gene, CDR1 is SGHNT and CDR2 is YYREEE (reference sequence). The CDR3 contains 13 residues. Deletions cut 3 bases from V and 4 bases from J, with 7 bases between. CDR3 sequence: CASSWDFTGELFF. The CDR3 coding sequence is TGTGCCAGCAGCTGGGACTTCACCGGGGAGCTGTTTTTT.

The V call is TRBV19, the J call TRBJ2-3, with a tentative D call TRBD2 (5 bases). Looked up from germline, CDR1 is LNHDA and CDR2 is SQIVND (reference sequence). CDR3 length: 16 amino acids. Trimming took off 3 bases at V and 8 bases at J, with 21 bases between the two ends. As DNA, the CDR3 is TGTGCCAGTAGTATCGGACTGGCCGGGGTTTCAGGTACGCAGTATTTT. It translates to CASSIGLAGVSGTQYF.

The chain has TRBV6-5 and TRBJ2-5, with TRBD2 matching 8 bases. After removal of 6 bases from V and 1 base from J, the junction contained 1 base not matched to a gene. Germline CDR1 and CDR2: MNHEY and SVGAGI. This CDR3 has 13 residues. The CDR3 spells CASRTSGQETQYF. For the CDR3, the DNA is TGTGCCAGCAGAACTAGCGGCCAAGAGACCCAGTACTTC.

This clone was detected only a few times. The V gene is TRBV19, the J gene TRBJ1-2; tentatively, D is TRBD1 (6 bases). The V end lost 2 bases, the J end lost 7 bases, and 17 bases lay between the germline ends. This CDR3 has 15 residues. Germline V lookup: CDR1 LNHDA, CDR2 SQIVND (reference sequence). This CDR3 is CASSIRGRGLGGYTF. The CDR3 DNA is TGTGCCAGTAGTATAAGAGGCAGGGGTTTAGGTGGCTACACCTTC.

The chain is built from TRBV30 and TRBJ2-7; 8 positions agree with TRBD1. The CDR3 spans 13 residues. Germline values: CDR1 GTSNPN, CDR2 SVGIG (reference sequence). V trimming: 1 base; J trimming: 2 bases; junction bases outside the gene matches: 1. The CDR3: CAWSEQGAYEQYF. The CDR3 bases are TGTGCCTGGAGTGAACAGGGGGCCTACGAGCAGTACTTC.

The chain uses TRBV5-4 and TRBJ1-4, with 9 bases fitting TRBD1. Germline loops: CDR1 SGHNT, CDR2 YYREEE (reference sequence). This CDR3 spans 14 amino acids. Losses at the gene ends were 4 bases for V and 6 bases for J; bases not matched to a gene: 4. CDR3 DNA: TGTGCCAGCAGCGGGACAGGGTCCGATGAAAAACTGTTTTTT. As protein: CASSGTGSDEKLFF.

The chain recombines TRBV18 with TRBJ1-3, with D hard to call. Per germline, CDR1 KGHSH and CDR2 LQKENI. V gave up 0 bases and J gave up 0 bases, with 6 bases separating them. The CDR3 is 15 residues long. The CDR3: CASSPPTSSGNTIYF. For the CDR3, the DNA is TGTGCCAGCTCACCACCGACTTCCTCTGGAAACACCATATATTTT.